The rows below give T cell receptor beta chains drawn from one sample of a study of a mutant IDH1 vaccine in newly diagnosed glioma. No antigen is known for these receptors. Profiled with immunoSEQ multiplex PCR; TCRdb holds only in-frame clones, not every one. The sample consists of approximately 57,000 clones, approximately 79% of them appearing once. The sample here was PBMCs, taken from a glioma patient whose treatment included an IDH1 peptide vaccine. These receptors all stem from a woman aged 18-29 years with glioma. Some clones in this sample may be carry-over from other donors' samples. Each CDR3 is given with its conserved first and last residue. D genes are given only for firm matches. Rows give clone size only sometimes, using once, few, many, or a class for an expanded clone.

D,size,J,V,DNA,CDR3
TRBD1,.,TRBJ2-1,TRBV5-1,TGCGCCAGCAGCTTGGGCGACAGGGAGTGGTTCTTC,CASSLGDREWFF
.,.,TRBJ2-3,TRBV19,TGTGCCAGTAGTATAGAAGGTACGGGCCCAGGATCGATACGCACAGATACGCAGTATTTT,CASSIEGTGPGSIRTDTQYF
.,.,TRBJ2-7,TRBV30,TGTGCCTGGGATCCGGGGACCTCGGTCCACGAGCAGTACTTC,CAWDPGTSVHEQYF
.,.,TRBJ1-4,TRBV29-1,TGCAGCGTTTCGGTAGGGGGGATTACTAATGAAAAACTGTTTTTT,CSVSVGGITNEKLFF
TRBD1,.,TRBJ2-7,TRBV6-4,TGTGCCAGCAGTTTCGGACAGGGCCGAATCTACGAGCAGTACTTC,CASSFGQGRIYEQYF
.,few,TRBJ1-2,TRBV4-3,TGCGCCAGCAGCCAAGAGGTCAGGGGTGGCTACACCTTC,CASSQEVRGGYTF
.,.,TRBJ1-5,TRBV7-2,TGTGCCAGCAGCTCCACGGACGGACTCAATCAGCCCCAGCATTTT,CASSSTDGLNQPQHF
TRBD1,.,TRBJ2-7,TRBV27,TGTGCCAGCAGCCTGACAGGGGTTGACTACGAGCAGTACTTC,CASSLTGVDYEQYF
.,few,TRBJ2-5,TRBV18,TGTGCCAGCTCACCTAAAGAGACCCAGTACTTC,CASSPKETQYF
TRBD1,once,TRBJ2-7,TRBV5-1,TGCGCCAGCAGCTACGACAGGGGGGTTCACTACGAGCAGTACTTC,CASSYDRGVHYEQYF
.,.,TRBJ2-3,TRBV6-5,TGTGCCAGCAGTGCTACTATCACAGATACGCAGTATTTT,CASSATITDTQYF